The 9 T cell receptor beta chains below were found in one sample sequenced in a study of cytomegalovirus exposure and HLA in healthy donors. Both 60 Vbeta primers and 13 Jbeta primers went into the PCR. Only in-frame clones appear in the TCRdb table, and some are missing; sequencing was by immunoSEQ multiplex PCR. Of 100,000 to 150,000 clones in the sample, 70% to 85% were seen once. Sequenced: PBMCs. These receptors all stem from a male donor in good health and CMV-seropositive.

The chain is built from TRBV6-5 and TRBJ1-2, with D maybe TRBD1 (6 bases). The ends were cut back, 5 bases at V and 5 bases at J, with 9 bases in the middle. This CDR3 comprises 12 residues. Per germline, CDR1 MNHEY and CDR2 SVGAGI. This chain's CDR3 is CASSGGPYGYTF. The DNA of the CDR3 is TGTGCCAGCAGTGGGGGCCCGTATGGCTACACCTTC.

The chain has TRBV28 and TRBJ1-5; D ambiguous. Germline V CDR1 and CDR2: MDHEN, SYDVKM. Trimming stripped 2 bases from V and 0 bases from J, with 11 bases between. The CDR3 length is 16 residues. The CDR3 DNA is TGTGCCAGCAGTTTAGAGGGAAGCTATAGCAATCAGCCCCAGCATTTT. Its translation: CASSLEGSYSNQPQHF.

The chain recombines TRBV5-6 with TRBJ1-1; no clear D. Per germline, CDR1 SGHDT and CDR2 YYEEEE. Trimming removed 2 bases from V and 4 bases from J, with 6 bases in between. The CDR3 totals 12 residues. CDR3 residues: CASSFRGTEAFF. The CDR3 DNA sequence: TGTGCCAGCAGCTTCCGGGGCACTGAAGCTTTCTTT.

This clone was seen only once. The chain combines TRBV10-3 with TRBJ1-1, with D possibly matching TRBD1 (5 bases). Trimming left V 2 bases short and J 1 base short, with 5 bases between. Germline assignment: CDR1 ENHRY and CDR2 SYGVKD. The CDR3 is 13 residues long. The CDR3 sequence: CAISEDRNTEAFF. The CDR3 DNA sequence: TGTGCCATCAGTGAGGACAGGAACACTGAAGCTTTCTTT.

The chain is built from TRBV19 and TRBJ1-2, with no clear D. This CDR3 is 13 amino acids long. The germline gives CDR1 LNHDA, CDR2 SQIVND (reference sequence). Deletions cut 3 bases from V and 7 bases from J, with 12 bases between. The CDR3 loop reads CASSIIAGSGYTF. CDR3 coding DNA: TGTGCCAGTAGTATTATTGCCGGGAGTGGCTACACCTTC. Drawing the rest from reference TRBV19 and TRBJ1-2, the complete variable domain is DGGITQSPKYLFRKEGQNVTLSCEQNLNHDAMYWYRQDPGQGLRLIYYSQIVNDFQKGDIAEGYSVSREKKESFPLTVTSAQKNPTAFYLCASSIIAGSGYTFGSGTRLTVV.

The genes are TRBV13 and TRBJ2-1; no clear D. The CDR3 consists of 14 residues. V was cut by 5 bases and J by 0 bases, with 8 bases left in between. Germline lookup yields CDR1 PRHDT and CDR2 FYEKMQ (reference sequence). CDR3 sequence reads: CASSPPSSYNEQFF. In DNA, the CDR3 is TGTGCCAGCAGCCCACCGAGCTCCTACAATGAGCAGTTCTTC.

The chain links TRBV7-8 to TRBJ2-2; unclear D gene. This CDR3 region has 14 residues. V was trimmed by 1 base and J by 2 bases, leaving 5 bases between them. Germline V CDR1 and CDR2: SGHVS, FQNEAQ. In DNA form, the CDR3 reads TGTGCCAGCAGCTTAGGCAGAAACACCGGGGAGCTGTTTTTT. It codes for CASSLGRNTGELFF.

CDR3 nucleotide sequence: TGTGCCACCAGCAGAGGGAGCGGTGGCTCCTACAATGAGCAGTTCTTC. Translated: CATSRGSGGSYNEQFF. V usage is TRBV15 and J usage is TRBJ2-1, with TRBD2 as a possible D gene (5 bases). The CDR3 runs to 16 residues. Germline V gene lookup returns CDR1 LNHNV and CDR2 YYDKDF (reference sequence). V lost 1 base, J lost 0 bases, and 10 bases lay in between. Drawing the rest from reference TRBV15 and TRBJ2-1, the complete variable domain is DAMVIQNPRYQVTQFGKPVTLSCSQTLNHNVMYWYQQKSSQAPKLLFHYYDKDFNNEADTPDNFQSRRPNTSFCFLDIRSPGLGDTAMYLCATSRGSGGSYNEQFFGPGTRLTVL.

V gene TRBV10-3 combines with J gene TRBJ1-4, with a possible D match to TRBD1 (5 bases). V shed 6 bases and J shed 8 bases, with 16 bases lying between them. Germline lookup yields CDR1 ENHRY and CDR2 SYGVKD. The CDR3 extends over 14 amino acids. The CDR3 region is CAISAQAGEEKLFF. The CDR3 DNA reads TGTGCCATCAGCGCACAGGCTGGTGAGGAAAAACTGTTTTTT.